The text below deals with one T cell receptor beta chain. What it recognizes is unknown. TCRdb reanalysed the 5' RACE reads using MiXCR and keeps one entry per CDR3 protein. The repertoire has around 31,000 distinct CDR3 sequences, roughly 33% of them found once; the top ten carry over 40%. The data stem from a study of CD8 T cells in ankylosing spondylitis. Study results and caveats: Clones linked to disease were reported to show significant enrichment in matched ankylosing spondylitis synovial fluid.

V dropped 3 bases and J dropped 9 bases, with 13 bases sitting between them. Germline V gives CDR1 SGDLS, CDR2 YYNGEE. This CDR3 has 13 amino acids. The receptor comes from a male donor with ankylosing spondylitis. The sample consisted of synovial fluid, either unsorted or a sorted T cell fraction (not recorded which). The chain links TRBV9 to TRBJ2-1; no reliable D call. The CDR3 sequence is CASSAPSVGEQFF. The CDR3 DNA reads TGTGCCAGCAGCGCCCCCAGCGTTGGTGAGCAGTTCTTC.